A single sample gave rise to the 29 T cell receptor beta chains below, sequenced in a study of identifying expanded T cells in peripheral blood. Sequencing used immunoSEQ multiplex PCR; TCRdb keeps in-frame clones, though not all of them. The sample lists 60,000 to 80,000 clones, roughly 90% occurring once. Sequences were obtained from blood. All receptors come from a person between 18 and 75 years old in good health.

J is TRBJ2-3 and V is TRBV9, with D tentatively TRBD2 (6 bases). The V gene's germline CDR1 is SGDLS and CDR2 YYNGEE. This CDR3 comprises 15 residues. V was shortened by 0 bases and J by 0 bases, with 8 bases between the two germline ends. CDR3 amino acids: CASSVVGSSTDTQYF. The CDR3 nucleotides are TGTGCCAGCAGCGTAGTCGGGAGCAGCACAGATACGCAGTATTTT.

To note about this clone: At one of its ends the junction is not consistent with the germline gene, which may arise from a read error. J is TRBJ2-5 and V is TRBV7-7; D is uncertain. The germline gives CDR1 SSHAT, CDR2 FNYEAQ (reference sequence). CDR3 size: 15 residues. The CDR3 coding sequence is TGTGCCAGCAGTTTAGGACCCCCGTACCAAGAGACCCAGTACTTC. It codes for CASSLGPPYQETQYF.

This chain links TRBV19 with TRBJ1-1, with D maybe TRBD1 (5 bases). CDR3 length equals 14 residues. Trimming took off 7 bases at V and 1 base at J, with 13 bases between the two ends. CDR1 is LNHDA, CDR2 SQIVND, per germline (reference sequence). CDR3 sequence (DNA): TGTGCCAGTACTTCCAGGGCGGAGAACACTGAAGCTTTCTTT. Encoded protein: CASTSRAENTEAFF.

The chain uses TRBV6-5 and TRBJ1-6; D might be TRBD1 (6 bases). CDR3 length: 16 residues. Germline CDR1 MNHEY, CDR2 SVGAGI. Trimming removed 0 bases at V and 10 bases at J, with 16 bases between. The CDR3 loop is CASSYSGQGSQSPLHF. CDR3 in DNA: TGTGCCAGCAGTTACTCTGGGCAGGGGAGTCAATCACCCCTCCACTTT.

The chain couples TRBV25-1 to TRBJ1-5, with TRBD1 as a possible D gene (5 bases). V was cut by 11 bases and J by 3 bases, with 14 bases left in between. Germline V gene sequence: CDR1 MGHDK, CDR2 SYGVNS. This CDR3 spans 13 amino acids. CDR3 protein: CAPPRDPNQPQHF. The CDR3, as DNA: TGTGCCCCCCCAAGGGACCCCAATCAGCCCCAGCATTTT.

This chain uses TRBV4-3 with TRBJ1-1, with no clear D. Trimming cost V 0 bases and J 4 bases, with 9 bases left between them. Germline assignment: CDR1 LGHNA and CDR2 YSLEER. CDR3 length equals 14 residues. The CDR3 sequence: CASSQDWAVTEAFF. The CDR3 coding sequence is TGCGCCAGCAGCCAAGATTGGGCAGTCACTGAAGCTTTCTTT.

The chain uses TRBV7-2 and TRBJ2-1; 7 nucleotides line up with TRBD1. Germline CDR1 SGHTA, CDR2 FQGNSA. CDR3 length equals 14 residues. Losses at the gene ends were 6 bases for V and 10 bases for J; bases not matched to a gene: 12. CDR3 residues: CASSTEQTGSEQFF. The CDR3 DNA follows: TGTGCCAGCAGTACCGAGCAGACAGGGTCCGAGCAGTTCTTC.

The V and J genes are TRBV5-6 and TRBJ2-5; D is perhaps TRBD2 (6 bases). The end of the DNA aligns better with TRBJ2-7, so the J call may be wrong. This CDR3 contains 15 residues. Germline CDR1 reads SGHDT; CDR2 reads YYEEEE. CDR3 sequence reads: CASSLAYSGFYEQYF. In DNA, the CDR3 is TGTGCCAGCAGCTTGGCCTACAGCGGGTTCTACGAGCAGTACTTC.

CDR3 DNA: TGTGCCAGCAGCTTTAAAAGGATCTCAGGGACAGTGGATGGCTACACCTTC. Translation gives CASSFKRISGTVDGYTF. The chain couples TRBV5-4 to TRBJ1-2; 7 bases map to TRBD1. With 2 bases clipped from V and 6 bases from J, the junction kept 16 bases outside the gene matches. The germline CDR1 and CDR2 sequences are SGHNT and YYREEE (reference sequence). This CDR3 contains 17 residues.

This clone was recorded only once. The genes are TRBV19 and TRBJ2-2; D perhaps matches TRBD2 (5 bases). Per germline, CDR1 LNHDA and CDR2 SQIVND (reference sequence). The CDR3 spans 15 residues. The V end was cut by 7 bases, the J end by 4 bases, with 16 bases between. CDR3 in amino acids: CASMVQPGVTGELFF. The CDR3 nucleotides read TGTGCCAGTATGGTTCAGCCCGGGGTCACCGGGGAGCTGTTTTTT.

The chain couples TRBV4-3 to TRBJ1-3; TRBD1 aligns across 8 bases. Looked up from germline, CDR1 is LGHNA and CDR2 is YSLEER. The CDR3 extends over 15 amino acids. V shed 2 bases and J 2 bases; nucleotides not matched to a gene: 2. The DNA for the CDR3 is TGCGCCAGCAGCCAATTGGACAGGGCTGGAAACACCATATATTTT. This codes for CASSQLDRAGNTIYF.

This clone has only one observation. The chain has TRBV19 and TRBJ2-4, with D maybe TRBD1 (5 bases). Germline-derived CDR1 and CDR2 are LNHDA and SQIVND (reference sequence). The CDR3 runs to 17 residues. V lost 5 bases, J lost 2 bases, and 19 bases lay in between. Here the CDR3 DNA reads TGTGCCAGTAGTCTAAGACAGATGGTATCAACCAAAAACATTCAGTACTTC. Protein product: CASSLRQMVSTKNIQYF.

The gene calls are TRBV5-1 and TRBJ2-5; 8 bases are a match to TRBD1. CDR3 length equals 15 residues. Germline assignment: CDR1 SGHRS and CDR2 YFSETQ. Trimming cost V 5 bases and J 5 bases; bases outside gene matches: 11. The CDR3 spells CASRKQGGIGETQYF. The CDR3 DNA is TGCGCCAGCAGAAAACAGGGGGGAATCGGCGAGACCCAGTACTTC.

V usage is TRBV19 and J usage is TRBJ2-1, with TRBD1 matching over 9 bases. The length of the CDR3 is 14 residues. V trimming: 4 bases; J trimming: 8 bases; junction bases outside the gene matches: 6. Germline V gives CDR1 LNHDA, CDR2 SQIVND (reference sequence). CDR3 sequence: CASSRQGGWDEQFF. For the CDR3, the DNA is TGTGCCAGTAGTAGACAGGGGGGTTGGGATGAGCAGTTCTTC.

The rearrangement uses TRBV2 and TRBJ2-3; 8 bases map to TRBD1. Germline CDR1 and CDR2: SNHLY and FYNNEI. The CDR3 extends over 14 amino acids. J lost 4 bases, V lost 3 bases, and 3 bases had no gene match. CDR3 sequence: CASSEGTGADTQYF. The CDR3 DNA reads TGTGCCAGCAGTGAGGGGACAGGCGCAGATACGCAGTATTTT.

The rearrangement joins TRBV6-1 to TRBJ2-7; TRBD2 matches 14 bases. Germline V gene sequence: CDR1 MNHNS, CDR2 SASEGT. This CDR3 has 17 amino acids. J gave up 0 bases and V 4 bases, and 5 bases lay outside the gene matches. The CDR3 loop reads CASSGLAGGPSSYEQYF. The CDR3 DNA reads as TGTGCCAGCAGTGGACTAGCGGGGGGGCCAAGCTCCTACGAGCAGTACTTC.

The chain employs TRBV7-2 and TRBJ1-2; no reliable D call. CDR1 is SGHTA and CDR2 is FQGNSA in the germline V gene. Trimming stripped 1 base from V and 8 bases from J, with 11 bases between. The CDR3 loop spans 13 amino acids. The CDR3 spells CASSLDNPQGYTF. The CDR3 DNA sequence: TGTGCCAGCAGCTTAGACAACCCTCAGGGCTACACCTTC. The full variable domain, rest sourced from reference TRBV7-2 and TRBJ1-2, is GAGVSQSPSNKVTEKGKDVELRCDPISGHTALYWYRQSLGQGLEFLIYFQGNSAPDKSGLPSDRFSAERTGGSVSTLTIQRTQQEDSAVYLCASSLDNPQGYTFGSGTRLTVV.

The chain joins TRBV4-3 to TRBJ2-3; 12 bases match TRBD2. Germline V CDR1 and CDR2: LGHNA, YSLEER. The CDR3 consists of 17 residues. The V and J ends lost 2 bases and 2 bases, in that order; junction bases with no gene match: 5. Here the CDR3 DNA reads TGCGCCAGCAGCCAATCTGCTAGCGGGGGGGACACAGATACGCAGTATTTT. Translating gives CASSQSASGGDTDTQYF.

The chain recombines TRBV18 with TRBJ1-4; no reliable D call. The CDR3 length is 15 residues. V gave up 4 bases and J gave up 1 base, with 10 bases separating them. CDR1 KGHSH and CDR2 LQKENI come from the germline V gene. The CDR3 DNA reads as TGTGCCAGCTCACTCTTGTCTGGAACTAATGAAAAACTGTTTTTT. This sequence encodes CASSLLSGTNEKLFF.

Here the CDR3 reads CASSPQPGGPEYNEQFF. The CDR3 region has the DNA TGTGCCAGCAGCCCGCAGCCGGGGGGTCCCGAATACAATGAGCAGTTCTTC. This rearrangement joins TRBV7-3 to TRBJ2-1; TRBD2 agrees at 7 bases. The CDR3 covers 17 residues. V lost 5 bases, J lost 4 bases, and 14 bases stayed unmatched. The germline gives CDR1 SGHTA, CDR2 FQGTGA.

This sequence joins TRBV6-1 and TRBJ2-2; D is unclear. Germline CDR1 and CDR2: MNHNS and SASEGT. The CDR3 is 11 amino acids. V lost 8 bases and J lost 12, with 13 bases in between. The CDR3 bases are TGTGCCAGCTCGCCCAGTGAGAAGCTGTTTTTT. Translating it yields CASSPSEKLFF.

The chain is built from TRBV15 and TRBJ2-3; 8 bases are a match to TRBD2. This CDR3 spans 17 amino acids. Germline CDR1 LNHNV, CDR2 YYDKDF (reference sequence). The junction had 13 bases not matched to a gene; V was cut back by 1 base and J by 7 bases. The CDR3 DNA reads TGTGCCACCAGCAGAGTGCAGGAGGCGGGGGGCACTAATACGCAGTATTTT. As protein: CATSRVQEAGGTNTQYF.

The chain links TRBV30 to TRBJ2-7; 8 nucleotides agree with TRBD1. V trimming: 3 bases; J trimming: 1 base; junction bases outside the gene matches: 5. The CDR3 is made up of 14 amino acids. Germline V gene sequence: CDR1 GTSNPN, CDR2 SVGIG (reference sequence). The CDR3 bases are TGTGCCTGGAGAACAGGGGGGACGTCCTACGAGCAGTACTTC. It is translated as CAWRTGGTSYEQYF.

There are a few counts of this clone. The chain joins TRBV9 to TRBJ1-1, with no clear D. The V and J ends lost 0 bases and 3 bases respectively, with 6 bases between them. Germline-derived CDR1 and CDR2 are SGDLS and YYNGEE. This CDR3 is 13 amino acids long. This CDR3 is CASSVAGDTEAFF. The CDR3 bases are TGTGCCAGCAGCGTAGCTGGGGACACTGAAGCTTTCTTT.

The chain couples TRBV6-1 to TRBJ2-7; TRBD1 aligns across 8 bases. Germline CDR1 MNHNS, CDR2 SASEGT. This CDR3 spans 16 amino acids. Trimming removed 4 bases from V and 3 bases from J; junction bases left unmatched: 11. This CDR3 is CASSAGTPGQGYEQYF. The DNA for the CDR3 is TGTGCCAGCAGTGCCGGGACGCCCGGACAGGGCTACGAGCAGTACTTC.

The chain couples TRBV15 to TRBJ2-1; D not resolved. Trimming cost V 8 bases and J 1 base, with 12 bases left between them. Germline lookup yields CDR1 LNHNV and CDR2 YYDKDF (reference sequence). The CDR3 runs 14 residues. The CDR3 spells CATSRDLSYNEQFF. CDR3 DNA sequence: TGTGCCACCTCTAGAGACCTATCCTACAATGAGCAGTTCTTC. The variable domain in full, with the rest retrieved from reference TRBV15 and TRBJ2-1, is DAMVIQNPRYQVTQFGKPVTLSCSQTLNHNVMYWYQQKSSQAPKLLFHYYDKDFNNEADTPDNFQSRRPNTSFCFLDIRSPGLGDTAMYLCATSRDLSYNEQFFGPGTRLTVL.

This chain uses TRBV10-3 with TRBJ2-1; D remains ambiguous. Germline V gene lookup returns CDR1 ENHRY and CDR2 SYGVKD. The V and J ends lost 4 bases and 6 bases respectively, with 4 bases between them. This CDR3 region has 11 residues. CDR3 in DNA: TGTGCCATCAGTGGACTCAATGAGCAGTTCTTC. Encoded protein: CAISGLNEQFF.

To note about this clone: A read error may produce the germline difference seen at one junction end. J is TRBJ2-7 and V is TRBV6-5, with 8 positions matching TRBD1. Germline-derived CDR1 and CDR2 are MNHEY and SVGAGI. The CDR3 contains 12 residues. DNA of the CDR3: TGTGCCAGCAGTTTCAGGACAGGGCCGCTCGGGTTC. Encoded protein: CASSFRTGPLGF.

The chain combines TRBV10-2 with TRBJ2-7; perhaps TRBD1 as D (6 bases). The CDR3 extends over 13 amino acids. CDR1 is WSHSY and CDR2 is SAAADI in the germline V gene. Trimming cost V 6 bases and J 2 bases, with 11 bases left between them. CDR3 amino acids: CASSGTFTYEQYF. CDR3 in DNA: TGCGCCAGCAGCGGGACATTCACCTACGAGCAGTACTTC.